The sequence of this T cell receptor beta chain was determined in a study of sequential checkpoint blockade in melanoma. Trimming removed 6 bases at V and 4 bases at J, with 13 bases between. The CDR3 consists of 14 residues. Germline V lookup: CDR1 SGHNT, CDR2 YENEEA. This sample's treatment: randomized to nivolumab then ipilimumab (arm A) or the reverse (arm B). Generated by immunoSEQ multiplex PCR, the TCRdb table keeps only in-frame clones and is missing some. The repertoire includes about 18,000 clones, less than 30% of them detected once, and 5.5% to 8% sits in the top ten. This clone showed up just a few times.

This chain links TRBV11-3 with TRBJ1-3; D gene uncertain. This receptor was taken from a human donor with melanoma. This material consisted of tumor tissue (inferred from file names), taken from a patient given nivolumab and ipilimumab in sequence. CDR3 DNA sequence: TGTGCCAGCAGTAATCGGGCGCCGGGAAACACCATATATTTT. Protein sequence: CASSNRAPGNTIYF.